The clone carrying this T cell receptor (beta chain) was seen a single time. This table comes from immunoSEQ multiplex PCR, and its TCRdb copy is limited to in-frame clones, with some not included. The table lists 200,000 to 300,000 clones, about 90% of them singletons. This record belongs to a study of blood T cell repertoires in COVID-19. On the study more broadly: From T cells, B-cell-depleted T cells, or PBMCs came the material, which was cDNA or gDNA.

The Seattle patients joined while their infection was active and were tracked longitudinally afterward. Germline V gene lookup returns CDR1 SGHTA and CDR2 FQGTGA. This CDR3 region has 16 residues. The ends were cut back, 2 bases at V and 0 bases at J, with 10 bases in the middle. V usage is TRBV7-3 and J usage is TRBJ2-2; D may be TRBD2 (6 bases). This TCR was sampled from a man in his thirties or forties with COVID-19, enrolled during active disease. The sequenced material came from peripheral blood. The CDR3 sequence is CASSLVPSANTGELFF. The CDR3 DNA is TGTGCCAGCAGCTTAGTACCTAGCGCGAACACCGGGGAGCTGTTTTTT.